One sample yielded the 8 T cell receptor beta chains listed below, sequenced in a study of vaccination and CD4 T cells after COVID-19. Researchers used the Oncomine TCR Beta short-read assay to sequence DNA from cultured CD4+ T cells. TCRdb passed the PCR reads through MiXCR, listing each CDR3 protein once. Of about 14,000 distinct CDR3 sequences listed, roughly a third are singletons. Stated treatment: approximately nine-day PBMC culture with coronavirus spike peptide pools or control peptides (ViraFEST assay). These receptors have no identified antigens. The specimen comprised CD4+ T cells from blood, cultured in vitro, sampled after SARS-CoV-2 vaccination. These receptors were obtained from a human donor who had recovered from COVID-19.

This clonotype was observed a handful of times. The chain has TRBV6-4 and TRBJ1-1; D ambiguous. V dropped 6 bases and J dropped 0 bases, with 8 bases sitting between them. This CDR3 contains 13 residues. Germline loops: CDR1 MRHNA, CDR2 SNTAGT. The CDR3 protein is CASRTDVNTEAFF. The CDR3 nucleotides read TGTGCCAGCAGGACGGACGTGAACACTGAAGCTTTCTTT.

This clonotype was found a few times. The chain combines TRBV6-2 or TRBV6-3 with TRBJ1-1, with D unclear. CDR1 and CDR2 from the germline V gene are MNHEY and SVGEGT. This CDR3 region has 13 residues. V was shortened by 6 bases and J by 2 bases, with 10 bases between the two germline ends. CDR3: CASRTRVNTEAFF. The CDR3 coding sequence is TGTGCCAGCAGAACCCGGGTCAACACTGAAGCTTTCTTT.

This clonotype was recorded once. The genes are TRBV19 and TRBJ2-6; possible D gene TRBD1, 6 bases. The V and J ends lost 8 bases and 1 base respectively, with 9 bases between them. Looked up from germline, CDR1 is LNHDA and CDR2 is SQIVND (reference sequence). This CDR3 spans 14 amino acids. The CDR3 loop reads CASLGGSGANVLTF. For the CDR3, the DNA is TGTGCCAGTCTAGGGGGATCTGGGGCCAACGTCCTGACTTTC. The whole variable domain, remainder taken from reference TRBV19 and TRBJ2-6, is DGGITQSPKYLFRKEGQNVTLSCEQNLNHDAMYWYRQDPGQGLRLIYYSQIVNDFQKGDIAEGYSVSREKKESFPLTVTSAQKNPTAFYLCASLGGSGANVLTFGAGSRLTVL.

J is TRBJ2-5 and V is TRBV4-2; 9 bases line up with TRBD1. The CDR3 runs to 13 residues. CDR1 and CDR2 (germline): LGHNA, YNFKEQ. After removal of 6 bases from V and 3 bases from J, the junction contained 2 bases not matched to a gene. The CDR3: CASRRTGEETQYF. In nucleotides, the CDR3 is TGTGCCAGCAGGCGGACAGGGGAAGAGACCCAGTACTTC.

The genes are TRBV28 and TRBJ2-7; D may be TRBD2 (7 bases). Germline lookup yields CDR1 MDHEN and CDR2 SYDVKM. CDR3 length: 15 residues. V gave up 6 bases and J gave up 3 bases, with 18 bases separating them. The CDR3, as DNA: TGTGCCAGCAGGTCACAGGGTGGGGGGGACTACGAGCAGTACTTC. This gives the protein CASRSQGGGDYEQYF.

The rearrangement links TRBV29-1 to TRBJ2-1, with D possibly matching TRBD1 (5 bases). V dropped 0 bases and J dropped 6 bases, with 24 bases sitting between them. CDR1 is SQVTM, CDR2 ANQGSEA, per germline. This CDR3 has 18 residues. The CDR3 protein is CSVEDQGKGHHPFNEQFF. In DNA form, the CDR3 reads TGCAGCGTTGAAGATCAAGGGAAGGGGCACCACCCCTTCAATGAGCAGTTCTTC.

This clonotype is labeled as medium-sized. The chain recombines TRBV15 with TRBJ2-5; no definite D call. Trimming pared 4 bases from V and 3 bases from J, leaving 12 bases between. CDR1 LNHNV and CDR2 YYDKDF come from the germline V gene (reference sequence). CDR3 length equals 14 residues. The CDR3: CATSNGQPKETQYF. In nucleotides, the CDR3 is TGTGCCACCAGCAACGGGCAGCCTAAAGAGACCCAGTACTTC.

V is TRBV28 and J is TRBJ2-6; D not resolved. There are 20 residues in the CDR3. Germline assignment: CDR1 MDHEN and CDR2 SYDVKM. The V gene lost 1 base and the J gene lost 0 bases, with 19 bases spanning the gap. The CDR3 sequence is CASSLLATDPQHSGANVLTF. In DNA, the CDR3 is TGTGCCAGCAGTTTATTAGCCACGGACCCGCAACACTCTGGGGCCAACGTCCTGACTTTC.